The sequence of this TCR beta chain was determined in a study of T cell changes during pregnancy in multiple sclerosis. Trimming shortened V by 2 bases and J by 7 bases, and 18 bases separated the two germline ends. CDR1 and CDR2 from the germline V gene are SGHDT and YYEEEE. There are 16 residues in the CDR3. Profiled with immunoSEQ multiplex PCR; TCRdb holds only in-frame clones, not every one. The sample has 75,000 to 100,000 clones, almost 95% seen once; the top ten hold 2% to 2.5%. This chain connects TRBV5-6 to TRBJ1-4; the D gene is possibly TRBD1 (6 bases). The starting material was peripheral blood, obtained after pregnancy. The receptor was isolated from a female donor with multiple sclerosis, enrolled in a pregnancy study. The CDR3 reads CASSLGTQDVSEKLFF. CDR3 bases: TGTGCCAGCAGCTTAGGGACACAGGACGTGAGTGAAAAACTGTTTTTT. Using reference TRBV5-6 and TRBJ1-4 for the parts outside the CDR3, the full variable domain is DAGVTQSPTHLIKTRGQQVTLRCSPKSGHDTVSWYQQALGQGPQFIFQYYEEEERQRGNFPDRFSGHQFPNYSSELNVNALLLGDSALYLCASSLGTQDVSEKLFFGSGTQLSVL.